These 21 T cell receptor beta chains originate from one sample sequenced in a study of immune cell composition in non-small cell lung cancer. Sequencing used immunoSEQ multiplex PCR; TCRdb keeps in-frame clones, though not all of them. The sample lists around 2,400 clones; around 83% were seen once. The specimen was lung tumor tissue. These TCRs come from a human donor with non-small cell lung cancer.

The chain uses TRBV7-9 and TRBJ1-2; 7 positions agree with TRBD1. The CDR3 loop spans 16 amino acids. V shed 1 base and J 2 bases; nucleotides not matched to a gene: 7. The germline gives CDR1 SEHNR, CDR2 FQNEAQ (reference sequence). The CDR3 DNA reads TGTGCCAGCAGCTTAGGCGGGACAGCCACCAACTATGGCTACACCTTC. As protein: CASSLGGTATNYGYTF.

The chain uses TRBV7-2 and TRBJ1-2; D is unclear. This CDR3 is 14 amino acids long. V lost 1 base, J lost 8 bases, and 14 bases lay in between. The germline CDR1 and CDR2 sequences are SGHTA and FQGNSA. This CDR3 is CASSLVAGGGGYTF. CDR3 nucleotides: TGTGCCAGCAGCTTAGTAGCGGGCGGTGGAGGCTACACCTTC.

The chain combines TRBV7-6 with TRBJ2-2; the match to TRBD2 covers 7 bases. The CDR3 is 17 amino acids. Germline assignment: CDR1 SGHVS and CDR2 FNYEAQ. J was trimmed by 2 bases and V by 0 bases; bases with no gene match: 6. CDR3 residues: CASSLAPSGVNTGELFF. DNA of the CDR3: TGTGCCAGCAGCTTAGCCCCTAGCGGAGTAAACACCGGGGAGCTGTTTTTT. Based on the CDR3 plus reference TRBV7-6 and TRBJ2-2, the full variable domain is GAGVSQSPRYKVTKRGQDVALRCDPISGHVSLYWYRQALGQGPEFLTYFNYEAQQDKSGLPNDRFSAERPEGSISTLTIQRTEQRDSAMYRCASSLAPSGVNTGELFFGEGSRLTVL.

V and J are TRBV5-5 and TRBJ2-7; D ambiguous. Germline values: CDR1 SGHKS, CDR2 YYEKEE (reference sequence). The CDR3 spans 14 residues. Trimming removed 1 base from V and 0 bases from J, with 8 bases in between. CDR3 bases: TGTGCCAGCAGCTTGAGTGGCAGCTCCTACGAGCAGTACTTC. Amino acid sequence: CASSLSGSSYEQYF.

The V and J genes are TRBV2 and TRBJ2-7; D might be TRBD2 (5 bases). There are 15 residues in the CDR3. Per the germline V gene, CDR1 is SNHLY and CDR2 is FYNNEI. The ends were cut back, 0 bases at V and 6 bases at J, with 15 bases in the middle. CDR3 nucleotides: TGTGCCAGCAGTGAAGCCCCGGGGTCCAGGCTCGAGCAGTACTTC. Encoded protein: CASSEAPGSRLEQYF.

The rearrangement links TRBV11-1 to TRBJ2-7; 9 bases are a match to TRBD2. CDR3 length: 18 residues. Germline trimming cut 5 bases from V and 4 bases from J; bases unmatched to any gene: 18. CDR1 is SGHAT, CDR2 FQDESV, per germline (reference sequence). CDR3 sequence: CASSERAWLSGRLYEQYF. CDR3 nucleotides: TGTGCCAGCAGCGAGCGTGCTTGGTTGAGCGGGAGGTTATACGAGCAGTACTTC.

CDR3 protein: CASSVALGLAGGDTQYF. In DNA, the CDR3 is TGTGCCAGCAGCGTAGCCCTGGGACTAGCAGGAGGGGATACGCAGTATTTT. The gene calls are TRBV9 and TRBJ2-3; 9 positions agree with TRBD2. This CDR3 comprises 17 residues. Germline V lookup: CDR1 SGDLS, CDR2 YYNGEE. Losses at the gene ends were 0 bases for V and 6 bases for J; bases not matched to a gene: 11.

The chain links TRBV4-1 to TRBJ2-3, with 12 bases aligning to TRBD2. Germline V gives CDR1 MGHRA, CDR2 YSYEKL. The CDR3 spans 20 residues. The junction had 13 bases not matched to a gene; V was cut back by 2 bases and J by 1 base. The DNA of the CDR3 is TGCGCCAGCAGCCAAAGTGGGCTAGCGGGAGGGCCTGGGGGCACAGATACGCAGTATTTT. Translating gives CASSQSGLAGGPGGTDTQYF.

This rearrangement joins TRBV27 to TRBJ2-2; TRBD2 matches at 14 bases. The junction had 8 bases not matched to a gene; V was cut back by 6 bases and J by 2 bases. This CDR3 comprises 18 residues. Germline V gene sequence: CDR1 MNHEY, CDR2 SMNVEV (reference sequence). The CDR3 bases are TGTGCCAGCAGCCCAAAGACTAGCGGGAGGGTTAACACCGGGGAGCTGTTTTTT. It yields the protein CASSPKTSGRVNTGELFF.

V usage is TRBV5-1 and J usage is TRBJ1-1; 9 bases fit TRBD1. V was pared by 4 bases and J by 7 bases, with 11 bases of the junction left unmatched. There are 15 residues in the CDR3. The V gene's germline CDR1 is SGHRS and CDR2 YFSETQ. The CDR3 DNA reads as TGCGCCAGCAGCCATTTTCCTCCGGGACAGGGTGAAGCTTTCTTT. This codes for CASSHFPPGQGEAFF.

V is TRBV7-9 and J is TRBJ2-1; 11 nucleotides line up with TRBD2. V lost 4 bases and J lost 5; bases outside the gene matches: 4. The CDR3 sequence is 15 residues long. Per germline, CDR1 SEHNR and CDR2 FQNEAQ (reference sequence). CDR3 residues: CASSYRTSGHNEQFF. Here the CDR3 DNA reads TGTGCCAGCAGCTACCGGACTAGCGGGCACAATGAGCAGTTCTTC.

The chain carries TRBV11-2 and TRBJ1-1; 7 bases are shared with TRBD1. The CDR3 contains 13 residues. Germline V CDR1 and CDR2: SGHAT, FQNNGV. V gave up 4 bases and J gave up 8 bases; unmatched junction bases: 7. In DNA form, the CDR3 reads TGTGCCAGCAGCTATACAGGGGCCCGGGAAGCTTTCTTT. This translates into CASSYTGAREAFF.

The V call is TRBV5-6, the J call TRBJ1-5; D is undetermined. Germline loops: CDR1 SGHDT, CDR2 YYEEEE. This CDR3 region has 13 residues. The germline V and J ends were trimmed by 4 bases and 1 base, with 6 bases remaining between them. Here the CDR3 reads CASSRRSNQPQHF. The CDR3 DNA sequence: TGTGCCAGCAGCCGGCGGAGCAATCAGCCCCAGCATTTT.

This clone was recorded only once. The V and J genes are TRBV7-9 and TRBJ1-2, with D possibly matching TRBD1 (6 bases). Trimming cost V 0 bases and J 7 bases, with 12 bases left between them. The CDR3 totals 14 residues. CDR1 SEHNR and CDR2 FQNEAQ come from the germline V gene (reference sequence). CDR3 bases: TGTGCCAGCAGCTTAGCCGGGACAAATAGTGGCTACACCTTC. This encodes CASSLAGTNSGYTF.

The rearrangement uses TRBV30 and TRBJ2-7, with D perhaps matching TRBD2 (6 bases). Germline V CDR1 and CDR2: GTSNPN, SVGIG (reference sequence). The V and J ends lost 2 bases and 6 bases respectively, with 11 bases between them. The CDR3 has 12 amino acids. CDR3 residues: CAWSKTRSEQYF. CDR3 coding DNA: TGTGCCTGGAGTAAGACTAGGTCCGAGCAGTACTTC.

This clone was found a few times. The chain couples TRBV2 to TRBJ2-7, with D possibly TRBD2 on 5 matching bases. This CDR3 comprises 15 residues. V gave up 2 bases and J gave up 6 bases, with 17 bases separating them. Per the germline V gene, CDR1 is SNHLY and CDR2 is FYNNEI. The CDR3 loop reads CASSETPGSRLEQYF. The CDR3 region has the DNA TGTGCCAGCAGTGAAACCCCGGGGTCCAGGCTCGAGCAGTACTTC.

This clone came up a few times. The J gene is TRBJ1-1, the V gene TRBV7-9, with TRBD1 matching over 8 bases. Germline CDR1 is SEHNR and CDR2 is FQNEAQ (reference sequence). After removal of 5 bases from V and 0 bases from J, the junction contained 11 bases not matched to a gene. The CDR3 consists of 17 residues. CDR3 sequence: CASSPRTGRSVNTEAFF. CDR3 in DNA: TGTGCCAGCAGCCCTAGGACAGGGCGAAGTGTGAACACTGAAGCTTTCTTT.

This chain uses TRBV29-1 with TRBJ2-1, with 13 bases lining up with TRBD2. Germline loops: CDR1 SQVTM, CDR2 ANQGSEA. This CDR3 spans 15 amino acids. The junction had 8 bases not matched to a gene; V was cut back by 4 bases and J by 8 bases. The CDR3 sequence: CSVVLAGGRWHEQFF. DNA for the CDR3: TGCAGCGTTGTACTAGCGGGAGGGCGTTGGCATGAGCAGTTCTTC.

The chain links TRBV19 to TRBJ1-6, with 11 bases aligning to TRBD1. The CDR3 is made up of 15 amino acids. V dropped 6 bases and J dropped 10; count of bases not matched to a gene: 8. Germline CDR1 reads LNHDA; CDR2 reads SQIVND (reference sequence). The CDR3 reads CASSQRTGGSSPLHF. CDR3 DNA: TGTGCCAGTAGCCAAAGGACAGGGGGCTCCTCACCCCTCCACTTT.

The V call is TRBV13, the J call TRBJ1-1; weak D call: TRBD1 (6 bases). The germline V gene has CDR1 PRHDT and CDR2 FYEKMQ (reference sequence). Trimming took 5 bases from V and 0 from J, leaving 13 bases between them. This CDR3 region has 15 residues. CDR3 protein: CASSPRGGMNTEAFF. The CDR3 DNA sequence: TGTGCCAGCAGCCCGAGGGGGGGGATGAACACTGAAGCTTTCTTT. Using reference TRBV13 and TRBJ1-1 for the parts outside the CDR3, the full variable domain is AAGVIQSPRHLIKEKRETATLKCYPIPRHDTVYWYQQGPGQDPQFLISFYEKMQSDKGSIPDRFSAQQFSDYHSELNMSSLELGDSALYFCASSPRGGMNTEAFFGQGTRLTVV.

A single count supports this clone. This chain joins TRBV18 and TRBJ2-5; possibly TRBD2 for D (6 bases). V dropped 0 bases and J dropped 5 bases, with 10 bases sitting between them. Looked up from germline, CDR1 is KGHSH and CDR2 is LQKENI. The CDR3 runs to 14 residues. The CDR3 DNA follows: TGTGCCAGCTCACCACCACTAGCCCAGGAGACCCAGTACTTC. Protein: CASSPPLAQETQYF.